A selection of T cell receptor beta chains follows, all from one sample in a study of blood T cell repertoires in COVID-19. Profiled with immunoSEQ multiplex PCR; TCRdb holds only in-frame clones, not every one. Altogether over 250,000 clones are present, about 89% being singletons, with the ten largest covering roughly 9%. Sequenced: PBMCs or T cells enriched from blood (not recorded which). All receptors come from a middle-aged man who had recovered from COVID-19. Each CDR3 is given without its conserved first and last residue.

len: 12
v_gene: TRBV18
CDR3aa: ASSPGQRTYEQY

len: 14
v_gene: TRBV7-2
CDR3aa: ASSPGTGVKNTEAF

len: 14
v_gene: TRBV7-6
CDR3aa: ASSLEIGTGQETQY

len: 14
v_gene: TRBV18
CDR3aa: ASSPLRDRVADTQY

len: 13
v_gene: TRBV5-8
CDR3aa: ASSFTGTTYNEQF

len: 13
v_gene: TRBV30
CDR3aa: AWSVAAGVRYGYT

len: 15
v_gene: TRBV3-1/TRBV3-2
CDR3aa: ASSRVAGQGPTDTQY

len: 13
v_gene: TRBV6-5
CDR3aa: ASSYAWTGYYEQY

len: 13
v_gene: TRBV4-2
CDR3aa: ASSPPGQSTDTQY

len: 11
v_gene: TRBV28
CDR3aa: ASSPGLNYEQY

len: 10
v_gene: TRBV7-3
CDR3aa: ASSLRDDEQF

len: 14
v_gene: TRBV19
CDR3aa: ASSTILIQGYQPQH

len: 13
v_gene: TRBV7-9
CDR3aa: ATPGGAVNTGELF

len: 13
v_gene: TRBV10-1
CDR3aa: ASSESRGGNTEAF

len: 13
v_gene: TRBV19
CDR3aa: ASRTYGGSSYEQY

len: 12
v_gene: TRBV5-4
CDR3aa: ASSTGLAFETQY

len: 13
v_gene: TRBV6-5
CDR3aa: ASRREDGTSETQY

len: 11
v_gene: TRBV2
CDR3aa: ASSATGGIPLC

len: 13
v_gene: TRBV23-1
CDR3aa: ASSQHGTYNSPLH

len: 11
v_gene: TRBV7-3
CDR3aa: ASSPDNRGGYT

len: 12
v_gene: TRBV4-1
CDR3aa: ASSAEGAGQPQH

len: 13
v_gene: TRBV6-6
CDR3aa: ASSPDRSGANVLT

len: 16
v_gene: TRBV10-1
CDR3aa: ASSEFSGGTCIDNEQF

len: 17
v_gene: TRBV5-6
CDR3aa: ASSFMMVLGGGATDTQY

len: 13
v_gene: TRBV19
CDR3aa: ASSITSGRFGELF

len: 14
v_gene: TRBV7-8
CDR3aa: ASSRLSDSRGRKLF

len: 14
v_gene: TRBV14
CDR3aa: ASSQTSGPYTDTQY

len: 12
v_gene: TRBV4-1
CDR3aa: ATRDRSFTDTQY

len: 13
v_gene: TRBV11-3
CDR3aa: ASSLDRGRGTEAF

len: 13
v_gene: TRBV12-5
CDR3aa: ASGLGDFSTDTQY

len: 18
v_gene: TRBV27
CDR3aa: ASGYPGQGTLSSYNSPLH

len: 15
v_gene: TRBV4-3
CDR3aa: ASSLQGLAGSYNEQF

len: 10
v_gene: TRBV11-3
CDR3aa: ASSYGGTEAF

len: 15
v_gene: TRBV5-1
CDR3aa: ASSRTGQGLWNTEAF

len: 14
v_gene: TRBV7-2
CDR3aa: ASSLRGGWGTGELF

len: 12
v_gene: TRBV6-5
CDR3aa: ASSRGLAQETQY

len: 11
v_gene: TRBV15
CDR3aa: ATSRVGDSPLH

len: 13
v_gene: TRBV5-4
CDR3aa: ASSQGGQGNEKLF

len: 14
v_gene: TRBV9
CDR3aa: ASSVGWGEVGEKLF

len: 13
v_gene: TRBV7-2
CDR3aa: ASSLHPGTGYEQY